The rows below give T cell receptor beta chains drawn from one sample of a study of cytomegalovirus exposure and HLA in healthy donors. This table comes from immunoSEQ multiplex PCR, and its TCRdb copy is limited to in-frame clones, with some not included. Of almost 200,000 clones listed, around 76% are singletons. The sequenced sample was PBMCs. Source of these receptors: a man aged 30-40 years in good health and CMV-seronegative. CDR3s include the opening cysteine and the closing phenylalanine or tryptophan. D genes are given only for firm matches. Some rows mark clone size as missing; the rest say once, few, many or name a class of expanded clone.

V gene,J gene,D gene,clone size,CDR3 DNA,CDR3 protein
TRBV18,TRBJ1-1,.,.,TGTGCCAGCTCAGTTCACTTAGAAGCTTTCTTT,CASSVHLEAFF
TRBV29-1,TRBJ2-3,TRBD2,.,TGCAGCGTCAGCGGGAGTGGTACAGATACGCAGTATTTT,CSVSGSGTDTQYF
TRBV9,TRBJ1-5,.,.,TGTGCCAGCAGCGTAGAGGATGGCGGTGCCCAGCATTTT,CASSVEDGGAQHF
TRBV5-1,TRBJ2-7,.,.,TGCGCCAGCAGTCCCGACTCGCACGAGCAGTACTTC,CASSPDSHEQYF
TRBV6-5,TRBJ2-2,.,.,TGTGCCAGCAGCTACAACAGGGTAACGAACACCGGGGAGCTGTTTTTT,CASSYNRVTNTGELFF
TRBV6-5,TRBJ2-1,.,.,TGTGCCAGCAGCAGGGGGACTAGCAATGAGCAGTTCTTC,CASSRGTSNEQFF
TRBV27,TRBJ1-6,.,.,TGTGCCAGCAGCAGGGCGTACTCGGGTTCACCCCTCCACTTT,CASSRAYSGSPLHF
TRBV6-4,TRBJ2-2,TRBD2,few,TGTGCCAGCAGTGTAGCGGGAGACACCGGGGAGCTGTTTTTT,CASSVAGDTGELFF
TRBV4-1,TRBJ2-5,.,.,TGCGCCAGCAGCCAAGAGCCTAGCTTGGAGACCCAGTACTTC,CASSQEPSLETQYF
TRBV27,TRBJ2-1,TRBD2,.,TGTGCCAGCAGAGCGGGATTGTCCTACAATGAGCAGTTCTTC,CASRAGLSYNEQFF
TRBV19,TRBJ1-5,.,few,TGTGCCAGTAGGAGAGGAACGTCAACTAGTTATCAGCCCCAGCATTTT,CASRRGTSTSYQPQHF
TRBV9,TRBJ1-3,TRBD1,.,TGTGCCAGCAGCGTGGGGGACAGCCGGATCTCTGGAAACACCATATATTTT,CASSVGDSRISGNTIYF
TRBV30,TRBJ2-7,TRBD2,.,TGTGCCTGGAGCTCGGGAGGGGTTACCGAGCAGTACTTC,CAWSSGGVTEQYF
TRBV4-1,TRBJ2-7,.,.,TGCGCCAGCAGCCAAGGGGTCGTGACTCACACCGAGCAGTACTTC,CASSQGVVTHTEQYF
TRBV19,TRBJ2-1,TRBD2,.,TGTGCCAGTAGTATAAGGGCGGGAGGGCTGGATGAGCAGTTCTTC,CASSIRAGGLDEQFF
TRBV9,TRBJ2-1,TRBD2,once,TGTGCCAGCAGCCTTGCGGGGGGGTTGAACAATGAGCAGTTCTTC,CASSLAGGLNNEQFF
TRBV11-2,TRBJ2-2,TRBD1,.,TGTGCCAGCAGCCCCCTCGGGACAGGTAGTTTAGCCGGGGAGCTGTTTTTT,CASSPLGTGSLAGELFF
TRBV7-7,TRBJ2-1,TRBD2,.,TGTGCTAGCAGCTTTGCTAGCGGGAGTTATGTGCAGTTCTTC,CASSFASGSYVQFF
TRBV29-1,TRBJ2-3,TRBD2,.,TGCAGCGTACCCGGACTAGCGGGGAGGGGGGATACGCAGTATTTT,CSVPGLAGRGDTQYF
TRBV21-1,TRBJ2-7,.,.,TGTGCCAGCAGCAAAGTGGCGGGAGGGCCGATCTTCTACGAGCAGTACTTC,CASSKVAGGPIFYEQYF
TRBV25-1,TRBJ1-2,.,.,TGTGCCAGCAGTGAGCAGGGTGACTATGGCTACACCTTC,CASSEQGDYGYTF
TRBV4-1,TRBJ2-1,TRBD2,.,TGCGCCAGCAGCCCAAGCCTGGGAGGGGCGCGCAATGAGCAGTTCTTC,CASSPSLGGARNEQFF
TRBV11-2,TRBJ1-2,.,.,TGTGCCAGCAGCCCGCCAGGGGCGGCATATGGCTACACCTTC,CASSPPGAAYGYTF
TRBV5-3,TRBJ1-5,TRBD1,.,TGTGCCAGAAGCGCGCCACTCCGGGACAGGGTACAGCCCCAGCATTTT,CARSAPLRDRVQPQHF
TRBV7-9,TRBJ1-2,.,.,TGTGCCAGCAGCTTAGGGACAGACCTCTATGGCTACACCTTC,CASSLGTDLYGYTF
TRBV27,TRBJ2-7,TRBD1,once,TGTGCCAGCAGAGGACAGGGGAACGAGCAGTACTTC,CASRGQGNEQYF
TRBV25-1,TRBJ1-1,TRBD1,.,TGTGCCAGCGAGTACAGGGGCGGAGAAGCTTTCTTT,CASEYRGGEAFF
TRBV2,TRBJ2-1,.,.,TGTGCCAGCGAGGAGAGGCAAAGGCGGTTCTTC,CASEERQRRFF
TRBV7-7,TRBJ2-1,.,.,TGTGCCAGCAGCTTAGAAGGAGGCGATGAGCAGTTCTTC,CASSLEGGDEQFF
TRBV6-1,TRBJ2-7,.,once,TGTGCCAGCAGTCTCCGGACAGCCTACGAGCAGTACTTC,CASSLRTAYEQYF
TRBV7-2,TRBJ1-6,TRBD1,.,TGTGCCAGCAGCTTAGACTTCGGGACAGGGACTTCACCCCTCCACTTT,CASSLDFGTGTSPLHF
TRBV29-1,TRBJ2-2,.,.,TGCAGCGTTGGGGGGGAACTGACCAGGGAGCTGTTTTTT,CSVGGELTRELFF
TRBV5-1,TRBJ2-3,TRBD2,.,TGCGCCAGCAGCTCCGGGACTAGCGGGTTCACAGATACGCAGTATTTT,CASSSGTSGFTDTQYF
TRBV19,TRBJ1-2,.,.,TGTGCCAGTAGTATAGGAGGGAGTAACTATGGCTACACCTTC,CASSIGGSNYGYTF
TRBV5-4,TRBJ2-6,.,.,TGTGCCAGCAGCTCCGTGGCAGGGCCTTCTGGGGCCAACGTCCTGACTTTC,CASSSVAGPSGANVLTF
TRBV27,TRBJ2-7,TRBD2,.,TGTGCCAGCAGTTCTTCCGGGACTAGGGGCGAGCAGTACTTC,CASSSSGTRGEQYF
TRBV10-3,TRBJ2-3,TRBD1,.,TGTGCCATCAGAGAGTCGACAGGGGGAGCAGATACGCAGTATTTT,CAIRESTGGADTQYF
TRBV29-1,TRBJ2-2,.,.,TGCAGCGTTGAACACTTAAACACCGGGGAGCTGTTTTTT,CSVEHLNTGELFF
TRBV27,TRBJ1-2,TRBD1,.,TGTGCCAGCAGTTCGGGACAGATACGATCTAACTATGGCTACACCTTC,CASSSGQIRSNYGYTF
TRBV6-6,TRBJ1-1,.,once,TGTGCCAGCAGTTACTCGGGGGGAGCTTTCTTT,CASSYSGGAFF
TRBV15,TRBJ1-3,.,.,TGTGCCACCAGCAGAGATTCAGGGTTCGGAAACACCATATATTTT,CATSRDSGFGNTIYF
TRBV10-3,TRBJ2-3,TRBD2,.,TGTGCCATCAGACTAGCGGACACAGATACGCAGTATTTT,CAIRLADTDTQYF
TRBV6-1,TRBJ1-1,.,few,TGTGCCAGCAGCGAGCTGAAACGGACTGAAGCTTTCTTT,CASSELKRTEAFF
TRBV7-9,TRBJ1-1,.,.,TGTGCCAGCAGCTTTGGGGCGAACACTGAAGCTTTCTTT,CASSFGANTEAFF
TRBV13,TRBJ2-7,.,.,TGTGCCAGCAGCCCAGGGAAGAGCTCCTACGAGCAGTACTTC,CASSPGKSSYEQYF
TRBV11-2,TRBJ2-3,.,.,TGTGCCAGCAGCACAAAATCGGGTTTCGGAGATACGCAGTATTTT,CASSTKSGFGDTQYF